The sequence of this TCR delta chain was determined in a study of gammadelta T cells in human blood. This clone has just a few counts. Its antigen is still unknown. A much larger clonotype is one base distant, so this may be a read error. Overall study results and limits: Polyclonal expansion of innate γδ T cells after birth appeared microbially driven.

TCRdb repeated clone calling on the RT-PCR reads with CATT. The sample lists some 1,200 delta-chain clones; 48% were seen once. This CDR3 spans 19 amino acids. The germline gives CDR1 GEAIGNYY, CDR2 EKD. The chain carries TRDV2 and TRDJ1; 8 bases are a match to TRDD3. The specimen was Vgamma9Vdelta2 gamma-delta T cells from adult blood. The sequence was collected from a human donor. As DNA, the CDR3 is TGTGCCGGTGACACTATCCAATTACTGGGGGGACCGTACACCGATAAACTCATCTTT. Translation: CAGDTIQLLGGPYTDKLIF.